This passage covers 9 T cell receptor beta chains from one sample sequenced in a study of T cells after yellow fever vaccination. TCRdb fed the 5' RACE reads into MiXCR, producing one record per CDR3 protein. The profile shows about 550,000 distinct CDR3 sequences, less than 20% of them singletons. Specimen: PBMCs, collected 15 days after the yellow fever booster vaccination. These receptors all come from a young man who received the YFV17D yellow fever vaccine.

This rearrangement joins TRBV5-6 to TRBJ1-2, with a tentative D call TRBD1 (5 bases). Germline-derived CDR1 and CDR2 are SGHDT and YYEEEE. The CDR3 has 16 amino acids. Trimming took 0 bases from V and 3 from J, leaving 15 bases between them. The CDR3 region is CASSLVGDERDYGYTF. CDR3 bases: TGTGCCAGCAGCTTGGTGGGGGATGAGAGAGACTATGGCTACACCTTC.

This chain joins TRBV19 and TRBJ2-1, with a possible D match to TRBD2 (6 bases). There are 15 residues in the CDR3. Germline CDR1 is LNHDA and CDR2 is SQIVND (reference sequence). Trimming cost V 0 bases and J 3 bases, with 9 bases left between them. The CDR3 DNA follows: TGTGCCAGTAGTATAGAAAGCGGGTTCTACAATGAGCAGTTCTTC. This codes for CASSIESGFYNEQFF.

The chain has TRBV29-1 and TRBJ2-7; TRBD2 agrees at 8 bases. The CDR3 contains 12 residues. The J segment lost 6 bases and the V segment lost 6 bases, leaving 7 bases of the junction unmatched. Germline CDR1 SQVTM, CDR2 ANQGSEA. CDR3 sequence reads: CSVTGTSPEQYF. CDR3 DNA: TGCAGCGTCACCGGGACTAGTCCCGAGCAGTACTTC.

The chain joins TRBV4-3 to TRBJ2-7, with a possible D match to TRBD1 (5 bases). Germline-derived CDR1 and CDR2 are LGHNA and YSLEER. V lost 2 bases and J lost 6, with 11 bases in between. The CDR3 has 13 amino acids. The CDR3 is CASSQQWGLEQYF. The CDR3 DNA follows: TGCGCCAGCAGCCAACAATGGGGCCTCGAGCAGTACTTC.

The table lists this clonotype with a few counts. One junction end disagrees with the germline gene, perhaps due to a read error. The chain employs TRBV12-3 or TRBV12-4 and TRBJ2-2; 10 bases are a match to TRBD2. This CDR3 has 17 amino acids. CDR3 in amino acids: CASSLEGLASNPGELFF. Written as DNA, the CDR3 is TGTGCCAGCAGCTTGGAGGGACTAGCGTCGAACCCCGGGGAGCTGTTTTTT.

This clonotype has at least ten counts. J is TRBJ2-5 and V is TRBV7-2, with D perhaps matching TRBD1 (6 bases). V gave up 5 bases and J gave up 2 bases, with 12 bases separating them. CDR1 is SGHTA and CDR2 is FQGNSA in the germline V gene. The CDR3 runs to 14 residues. The CDR3 reads CASSARTVQETQYF. CDR3 sequence (DNA): TGTGCCAGCAGCGCGAGGACAGTTCAAGAGACCCAGTACTTC.

This clonotype was observed a handful of times. The chain uses TRBV6-2 or TRBV6-3 and TRBJ2-1; 13 nucleotides align to TRBD2. The CDR3 extends over 18 amino acids. Per the germline V gene, CDR1 is MNHEY and CDR2 is SVGEGT. Losses at the gene ends were 6 bases for V and 0 bases for J; bases not matched to a gene: 8. The CDR3 reads CASRLPGLAGLSYNEQFF. As DNA, the CDR3 is TGTGCCAGCAGACTACCGGGACTAGCGGGGCTCTCCTACAATGAGCAGTTCTTC.

The genes are TRBV12-3 or TRBV12-4 and TRBJ1-1; D is ambiguous. The CDR3 is made up of 14 amino acids. Trimming removed 3 bases at V and 5 bases at J, with 13 bases between. Here the CDR3 reads CASSFESGVTEAFF. In nucleotides, the CDR3 is TGTGCCAGCAGTTTCGAGTCTGGGGTTACTGAAGCTTTCTTT.

This clonotype was detected a few times. This chain uses TRBV29-1 with TRBJ2-4; D is perhaps TRBD2 (5 bases). The CDR3 length is 8 residues. Looked up from germline, CDR1 is SQVTM and CDR2 is ANQGSEA. Trimming stripped 7 bases from V and 15 bases from J, with 10 bases between. The CDR3 loop reads CSADEGYF. In nucleotides, the CDR3 is TGCAGCGCCGACGAGGGGTACTTC.